This is a list of T cell receptor beta chains from one sample in a study of response to subunit inactivated influenza vaccine. TCRdb re-analysed the RT-PCR reads in MiXCR, keeping a single row per CDR3 protein. The sample contains about 480,000 distinct CDR3 sequences, roughly 13% of which appear only once. The sample in question was PBMCs from blood, obtained roughly 48 days after vaccination. These TCRs come from a man between 45 and 60 years old who received an inactivated influenza vaccine. The CDR3 runs from the conserved cysteine through the conserved F or W. A D gene is named only where the DNA matches it firmly. Where a row states a size, it is once, few, many or the class of an expanded clone; other rows omit it.

v_gene	d_gene	abundance	j_gene	CDR3nt	CDR3aa
TRBV15	-	-	TRBJ2-7	TGTGCCACCAGCAGAGATGTTCCAGGGGCCTCCTCCTACGAGCAGTACTTC	CATSRDVPGASSYEQYF
TRBV24-1	-	-	TRBJ2-3	TGTGCCACCAGTGGCCTGACAGGAGATACGCAGTATTTT	CATSGLTGDTQYF
TRBV12-3/TRBV12-4	-	few	TRBJ1-1	TGTGCCAGCAGACAATATACGGGGAACACTGAAGCTTTCTTT	CASRQYTGNTEAFF
TRBV20-1	-	many	TRBJ2-5	TGCAGTGCCCTCCGGGGAATGGGGCAAGAGACCCAGTACTTC	CSALRGMGQETQYF
TRBV4-1	-	-	TRBJ1-5	TGCGCCAGCAGCCAAGTTGACGGGGTAGGGCCCCAGCATTTT	CASSQVDGVGPQHF
TRBV9	-	few	TRBJ2-7	TGTGCCAGCAGCGTAGGCGGCTCCTTCCGTTACGAGCAGTACTTC	CASSVGGSFRYEQYF
TRBV10-3	TRBD2	few	TRBJ2-7	TGTGCCATCAGGGGACTAGCGGGGGACGAGCAGTACTTC	CAIRGLAGDEQYF
TRBV20-1	TRBD1	few	TRBJ2-7	TGCAGTGCCCGGACAGGGGGCCGGTACGAGCAGTACTTC	CSARTGGRYEQYF
TRBV6-2/TRBV6-3	-	few	TRBJ1-5	TGTGCCAGCAGTTACTCAATACAGAGGAGAGATCAGCCCCAGCATTTT	CASSYSIQRRDQPQHF
TRBV29-1	-	few	TRBJ1-4	TGCAGCGTTGCCGGGGACGGGGCTAATGAAAAACTGTTTTTT	CSVAGDGANEKLFF
TRBV6-2/TRBV6-3	TRBD2	-	TRBJ2-7	TGTGCCAGCACCCGAAAACCGGGGAGGGACGAGCAGTACTTC	CASTRKPGRDEQYF
TRBV5-6	TRBD1	-	TRBJ2-6	TGTGCCAGCAGCTACGACAGGGGGTACTTCTCTGGGGCCAACGTCCTGACTTTC	CASSYDRGYFSGANVLTF
TRBV5-1	TRBD1	few	TRBJ1-2	TGCGCCAGCAGCCTCGAGGGACAGGGGTATGGCTACACCTTC	CASSLEGQGYGYTF
TRBV6-1	TRBD2	-	TRBJ2-7	TGTGCCAGCAGCCCATCGGTGCGGGGGAAGGGGAGCGAGCAGTACTTC	CASSPSVRGKGSEQYF
TRBV20-1	TRBD1	many	TRBJ2-7	TGCAGTGCCCCTCTTGGGACAGGGTTCTACGAGCAGTACTTC	CSAPLGTGFYEQYF
TRBV9	-	few	TRBJ2-5	TGTGCCAGCAGCCTTCGGGACTGGTTCGGGAAAGAGACCCAGTACTTC	CASSLRDWFGKETQYF
TRBV7-2	TRBD1	-	TRBJ2-7	TGTGCCAGCAGCTTTATCGGGCGGACAGGGGCGGAACACGAGCAGTACTTC	CASSFIGRTGAEHEQYF
TRBV6-2/TRBV6-3	-	few	TRBJ1-5	TGTGCCAGCAGAACAGGGTCGAGTCAGCCCCAGCATTTT	CASRTGSSQPQHF
TRBV12-3/TRBV12-4	TRBD2	many	TRBJ2-1	TGTGCCAGCAGTATGCGGGAGGAAGGGGTCAATGAGCAGTTCTTC	CASSMREEGVNEQFF
TRBV5-1	-	few	TRBJ2-5	TGCGCCAGCAGCGCGGGACCTGGGGGAGAGACCCAGTACTTC	CASSAGPGGETQYF
TRBV7-2	TRBD1	few	TRBJ2-1	TGTGCCAGCAGCTCTCAGGGGGCCGGGGCCTACAATGAGCAGTTCTTC	CASSSQGAGAYNEQFF
TRBV28	-	-	TRBJ1-5	TGTGCCAGCAGAACCGGGGGGGGTTACCAGCCCCAGCATTTT	CASRTGGGYQPQHF
TRBV20-1	-	many	TRBJ2-1	TGCAGTGCTAGTCACCGGGGGCCGTACAATGAGCAGTTCTTC	CSASHRGPYNEQFF
TRBV12-3/TRBV12-4	TRBD1	few	TRBJ1-4	TGTGCCAGCAGGCCCGGGACAGGGCGGGAAAAACTGTTTTTT	CASRPGTGREKLFF
TRBV5-1	-	few	TRBJ2-7	TGCGCCAGCAGCTTGGAGGAGCGGGTCGGCGAGCAGTACTTC	CASSLEERVGEQYF
TRBV11-2	-	-	TRBJ2-2	TGTGCCAGCAGGAACCAGGGGTCAGGGAACACCGGGGAGCTGTTTTTT	CASRNQGSGNTGELFF
TRBV18	TRBD1	few	TRBJ2-7	TGTGCCAGCTCACCCATTGCACTCCCGGGACAGCCCTACGAGCAGTACTTC	CASSPIALPGQPYEQYF
TRBV7-2	-	-	TRBJ2-2	TGTGCCAGCAGCGGCGATCGGACCGGGGAGCTGTTTTTT	CASSGDRTGELFF
TRBV7-2	TRBD1	few	TRBJ1-2	TGTGCCAGCAGCTACGGGACAGTCCATACTGGCTACACCTTC	CASSYGTVHTGYTF
TRBV20-1	TRBD1	-	TRBJ2-2	TGCAGTGCTAGAGGGGTACAGGGGTCAACCGGGGAGCTGTTTTTT	CSARGVQGSTGELFF
TRBV6-5	-	-	TRBJ2-5	TGTGCCAGCAGTTACGGAGGAATCCAAGAGACCCAGTACTTC	CASSYGGIQETQYF
TRBV10-2	-	few	TRBJ2-7	TGCGCCAGCAGGAACAGGGAAGGCGCGTACGAGCAGTACTTC	CASRNREGAYEQYF
TRBV4-2	-	-	TRBJ2-5	TGTGCCAGCAGCCAAGATGGGGGCCCGACCCAGTACTTC	CASSQDGGPTQYF
TRBV7-9	-	-	TRBJ2-2	TGTGCCAGCAGCACCGGGGAGCTGTTTTTT	CASSTGELFF
TRBV7-2	TRBD1	few	TRBJ2-1	TGTGCCAGCAGCAGCGGGACAGGGGAAAAATACAATGAGCAGTTCTTC	CASSSGTGEKYNEQFF
TRBV28	TRBD2	-	TRBJ2-5	TGTGCCAGCAGTCCCTTGGTTTCTAGCGGGAGGCACTCTTACCAAGAGACCCAGTACTTC	CASSPLVSSGRHSYQETQYF
TRBV27	TRBD2	few	TRBJ2-3	TGTGCCAGCAGTTTGTCACTAGCGGCCACAGATACGCAGTATTTT	CASSLSLAATDTQYF
TRBV10-3	-	-	TRBJ1-2	TGTGCCATCAGTGAGAAGTGGGCGAACTATGGCTACACCTTC	CAISEKWANYGYTF
TRBV7-2	-	-	TRBJ1-2	TGTGCCAGCAGCCCGACAGCATCGGGAGGCTACACCTTC	CASSPTASGGYTF
TRBV20-1	TRBD1	-	TRBJ2-2	TGCAGTGCTAGCGGGACAGGGAACACCGGGGAGCTGTTTTTT	CSASGTGNTGELFF
TRBV5-1	TRBD2	-	TRBJ2-1	TGCGCCAGCGGAGGCTACCAAACGGGGACTAGCGTGGATGAGCAGTTCTTC	CASGGYQTGTSVDEQFF
TRBV20-1	TRBD1	many	TRBJ2-7	TGCAGTGCAAGGGGACAGGTTGGCTACGAGCAGTACTTC	CSARGQVGYEQYF
TRBV11-2	-	-	TRBJ1-2	TGTGCCAGCAGCCCGGGGTACTATGGCTACACCTTC	CASSPGYYGYTF
TRBV27	TRBD1	few	TRBJ1-2	TGTGCCAGCAGGCTTCCGGGACAGGGATTCGGCGGCTACACCTTC	CASRLPGQGFGGYTF
TRBV5-1	TRBD2	-	TRBJ2-6	TGCGCCAGCAGCTTGGTGTCTAGCGGTCTTTCTGGGGCCAACGTCCTGACTTTC	CASSLVSSGLSGANVLTF
TRBV20-1	TRBD2	few	TRBJ2-3	TGCAGTGCTCCCCTCGGACTAGCGGGGGGCACTAGCACAGATACGCAGTATTTT	CSAPLGLAGGTSTDTQYF
TRBV7-9	-	-	TRBJ1-6	TGTGCCAGCAGCTTAGAGGGCCAGGGCACTTCACCCCTCCACTTT	CASSLEGQGTSPLHF
TRBV24-1	TRBD2	-	TRBJ2-1	TGTGCCACCAGTGATTTAGGCGAAGCGGGGGGTCGTAATGAGCAGTTCTTC	CATSDLGEAGGRNEQFF
TRBV29-1	TRBD1	few	TRBJ1-2	TGCAGCATACCAGGACAGGGGAGTAACTATGGCTACACCTTC	CSIPGQGSNYGYTF
TRBV20-1	TRBD1	few	TRBJ2-1	TGCAGTGCTAAGGAGACAGGGGGGCGTGATGAGCAGTTCTTC	CSAKETGGRDEQFF
TRBV4-3	-	few	TRBJ1-1	TGCGCCAGCAGCCGGATGATTGGGACTGAGAACACTGAAGCTTTCTTT	CASSRMIGTENTEAFF
TRBV4-3	-	many	TRBJ2-6	TGCGCCAGCAGCCAAGACCCCTGGGACGTCCTGACTTTC	CASSQDPWDVLTF
TRBV2	-	few	TRBJ2-7	TGTGCCAGCAGTGGGAGTTCATCCGAGCAGTACTTC	CASSGSSSEQYF
TRBV12-3/TRBV12-4	-	-	TRBJ2-2	TGTGCCAGCACCCCGCCCGCCAGGATTAACACCGGGGAGCTGTTTTTT	CASTPPARINTGELFF
TRBV5-5	-	many	TRBJ2-5	TGTGCCAGCAGCTTGGCAGAAGAGACCCAGTACTTC	CASSLAEETQYF
TRBV16	-	few	TRBJ2-7	TGTGCCAGCAGCCAATTAGTCTACGAGCAGTACTTC	CASSQLVYEQYF
TRBV29-1	TRBD2	few	TRBJ2-2	TGCAGCGTGGCCGGGACTAGCGGGAGGGCGGACACCGGGGAGCTGTTTTTT	CSVAGTSGRADTGELFF
TRBV20-1	-	-	TRBJ1-5	TGCAGTGCCGTTAGGGGGGCTTCGAGCAATCAGCCCCAGCATTTT	CSAVRGASSNQPQHF
TRBV7-9	TRBD2	few	TRBJ2-7	TGTGCCAGCAGCTTAAGGGAAGCTAGCGGTCCCAAGGAGCAGTACTTC	CASSLREASGPKEQYF